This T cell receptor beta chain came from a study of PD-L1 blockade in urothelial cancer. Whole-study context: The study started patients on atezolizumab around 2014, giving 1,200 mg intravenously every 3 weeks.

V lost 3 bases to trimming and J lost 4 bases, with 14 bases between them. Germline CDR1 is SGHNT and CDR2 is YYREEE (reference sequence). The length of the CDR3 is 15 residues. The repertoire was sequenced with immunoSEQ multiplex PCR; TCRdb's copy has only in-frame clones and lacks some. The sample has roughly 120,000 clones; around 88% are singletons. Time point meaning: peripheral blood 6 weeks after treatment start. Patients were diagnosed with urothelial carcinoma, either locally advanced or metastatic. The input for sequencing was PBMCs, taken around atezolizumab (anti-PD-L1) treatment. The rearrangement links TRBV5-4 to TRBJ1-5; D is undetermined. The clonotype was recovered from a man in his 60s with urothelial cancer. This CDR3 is CASSSDGGHNQPQHF. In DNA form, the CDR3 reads TGTGCCAGCAGCTCGGACGGAGGTCATAATCAGCCCCAGCATTTT.